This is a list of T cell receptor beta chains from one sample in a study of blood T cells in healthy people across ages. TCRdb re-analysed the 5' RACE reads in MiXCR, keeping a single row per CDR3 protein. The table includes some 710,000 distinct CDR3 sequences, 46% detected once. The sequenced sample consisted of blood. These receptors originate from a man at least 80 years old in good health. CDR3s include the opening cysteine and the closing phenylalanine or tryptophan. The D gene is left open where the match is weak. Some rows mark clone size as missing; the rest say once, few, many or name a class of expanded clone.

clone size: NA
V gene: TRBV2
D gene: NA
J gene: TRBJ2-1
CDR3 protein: CASTEINEQFF
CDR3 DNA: TGTGCCAGCACTGAAATCAATGAGCAGTTCTTC

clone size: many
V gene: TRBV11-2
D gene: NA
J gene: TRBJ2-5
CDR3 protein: CASSLDSPGTPVSGTQYF
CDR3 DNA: TGTGCCAGCAGCTTAGATAGCCCCGGGACACCTGTTTCTGGGACCCAGTACTTC

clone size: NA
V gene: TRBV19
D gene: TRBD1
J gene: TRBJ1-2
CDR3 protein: CTSSRDRESGYTF
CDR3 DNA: TGTACCAGTAGTAGGGACAGGGAGTCCGGCTACACCTTC

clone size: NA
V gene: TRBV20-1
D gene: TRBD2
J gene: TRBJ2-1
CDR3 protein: CSAPSPASGSYEQFF
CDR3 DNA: TGCAGTGCTCCCAGCCCCGCTAGCGGGAGTTATGAGCAGTTCTTC

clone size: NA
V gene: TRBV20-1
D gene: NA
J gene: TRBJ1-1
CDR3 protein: CSERGAGRVTEAFF
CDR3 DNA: TGCAGTGAAAGAGGGGCCGGTCGGGTCACTGAAGCTTTCTTT

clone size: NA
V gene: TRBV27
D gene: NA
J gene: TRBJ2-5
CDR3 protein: CASSDAYQETQYF
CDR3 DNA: TGTGCCAGCAGTGATGCGTACCAAGAGACTCAGTACTTC

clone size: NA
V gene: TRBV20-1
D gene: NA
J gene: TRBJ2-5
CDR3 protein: CSAQIPRGDQETQYF
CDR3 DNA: TGCAGTGCCCAGATCCCCAGGGGCGACCAAGAGACCCAGTACTTC

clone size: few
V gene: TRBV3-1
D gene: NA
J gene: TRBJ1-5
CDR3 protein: CASSEGGLSNQPQHF
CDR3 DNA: TGTGCCAGCTCGGAGGGGGGGCTCAGCAATCAGCCCCAGCATTTT

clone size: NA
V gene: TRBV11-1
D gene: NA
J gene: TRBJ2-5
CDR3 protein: CASSGRTATETQYF
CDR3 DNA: TGTGCCAGCAGTGGAAGGACTGCGACAGAGACCCAGTACTTC

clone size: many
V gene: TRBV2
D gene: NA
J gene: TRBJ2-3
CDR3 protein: CASSETTTDTQYF
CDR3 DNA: TGTGCCAGCAGTGAGACTACCACAGATACGCAGTATTTT

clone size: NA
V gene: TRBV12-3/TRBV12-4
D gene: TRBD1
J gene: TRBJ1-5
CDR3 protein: CASSSYGTGSNQPQHF
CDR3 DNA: TGTGCCAGCAGTTCATACGGGACAGGGAGCAATCAGCCCCAGCATTTT

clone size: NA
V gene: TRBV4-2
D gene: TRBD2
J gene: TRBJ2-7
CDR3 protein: CASSHGLAGTYEQYF
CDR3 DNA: TGTGCCAGCAGCCATGGACTAGCGGGAACATACGAGCAGTACTTC

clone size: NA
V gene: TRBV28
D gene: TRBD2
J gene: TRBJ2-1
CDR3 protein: CASSPTTSGMNEQFF
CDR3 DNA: TGTGCCAGCAGTCCGACGACTAGCGGGATGAATGAGCAGTTCTTC

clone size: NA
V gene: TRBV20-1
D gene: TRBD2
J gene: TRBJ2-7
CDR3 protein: CSRESREGRGFEQYF
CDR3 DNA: TGCAGTAGGGAGTCGCGGGAGGGCCGAGGTTTCGAGCAGTACTTC

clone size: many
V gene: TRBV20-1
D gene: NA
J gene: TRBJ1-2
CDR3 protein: CSARGGASNYGYTF
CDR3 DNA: TGCAGTGCTAGAGGTGGGGCTTCTAACTATGGCTACACCTTC

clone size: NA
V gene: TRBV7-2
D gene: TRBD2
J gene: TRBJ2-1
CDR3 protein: CASSPQWGLGTYNEQFF
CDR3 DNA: TGTGCCAGCAGCCCCCAGTGGGGACTAGGTACCTACAATGAGCAGTTCTTC

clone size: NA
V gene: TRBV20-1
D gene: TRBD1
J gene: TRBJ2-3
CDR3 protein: CSGGQGPNTDTQYF
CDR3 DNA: TGCAGTGGAGGACAGGGGCCGAACACAGATACGCAGTATTTT

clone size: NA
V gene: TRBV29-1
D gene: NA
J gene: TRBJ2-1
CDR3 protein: CSRGGGNEQFF
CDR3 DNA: TGCAGCCGAGGGGGGGGAAATGAGCAGTTCTTC

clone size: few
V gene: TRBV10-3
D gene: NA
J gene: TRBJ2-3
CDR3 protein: CAISEPLEADTQYF
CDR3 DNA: TGTGCCATCAGTGAACCTCTGGAGGCAGATACGCAGTATTTT

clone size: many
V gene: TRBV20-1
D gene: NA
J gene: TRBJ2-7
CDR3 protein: CSASPGPTYEQYF
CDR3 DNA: TGCAGTGCTAGTCCCGGGCCCACCTACGAGCAGTACTTC

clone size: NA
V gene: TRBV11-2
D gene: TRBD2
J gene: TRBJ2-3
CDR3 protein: CASSRTSGGISTDTQYF
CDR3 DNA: TGTGCCAGCAGCCGGACTAGCGGGGGGATAAGCACAGATACGCAGTATTTT

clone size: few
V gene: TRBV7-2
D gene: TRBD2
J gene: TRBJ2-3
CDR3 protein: CASSLNSGRTTDTQYF
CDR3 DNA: TGTGCCAGCAGCTTAAATAGCGGGAGAACCACAGATACGCAGTATTTT

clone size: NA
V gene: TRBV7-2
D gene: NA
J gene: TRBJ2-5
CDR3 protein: CASSRGRSETQYF
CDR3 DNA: TGTGCCAGCAGCCGGGGACGGTCAGAGACCCAGTACTTC

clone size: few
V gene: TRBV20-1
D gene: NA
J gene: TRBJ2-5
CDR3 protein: CSASKGLETQYF
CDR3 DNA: TGCAGTGCTAGCAAGGGATTGGAGACCCAGTACTTC

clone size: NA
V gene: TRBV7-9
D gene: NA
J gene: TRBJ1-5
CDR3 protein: CASSSPDLGNQPQHF
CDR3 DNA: TGTGCCAGCAGCTCCCCGGACCTGGGCAATCAGCCCCAGCATTTT

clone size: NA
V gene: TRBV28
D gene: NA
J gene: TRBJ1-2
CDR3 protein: CASSSGHSTYGYTF
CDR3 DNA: TGTGCCAGCAGCTCAGGACATAGCACGTATGGCTACACCTTC

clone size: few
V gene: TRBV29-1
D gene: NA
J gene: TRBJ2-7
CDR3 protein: CSVEEGSYEQYF
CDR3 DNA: TGCAGCGTTGAAGAGGGCTCCTACGAGCAGTACTTC

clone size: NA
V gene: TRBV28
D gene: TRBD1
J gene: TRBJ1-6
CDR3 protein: CASSLERGRSPLHF
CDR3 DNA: TGTGCCAGCAGTTTGGAGAGGGGGCGTTCACCCCTCCACTTT

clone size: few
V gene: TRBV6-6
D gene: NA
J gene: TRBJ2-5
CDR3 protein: CASSITGQETQYF
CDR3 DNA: TGTGCCAGCAGCATCACCGGCCAAGAGACCCAGTACTTC

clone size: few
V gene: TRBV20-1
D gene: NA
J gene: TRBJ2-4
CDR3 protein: CSLGDPVAKNIQYF
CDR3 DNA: TGCAGTCTCGGGGACCCCGTAGCCAAAAACATTCAGTACTTC

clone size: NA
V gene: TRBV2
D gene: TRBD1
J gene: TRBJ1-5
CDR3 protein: CASRDGTGARPQHF
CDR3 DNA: TGTGCCAGCAGGGATGGGACAGGGGCCCGGCCCCAGCATTTT

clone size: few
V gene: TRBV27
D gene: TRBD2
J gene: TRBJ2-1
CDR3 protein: CASSFGLAGRSSYNEQFF
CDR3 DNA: TGTGCCAGCAGTTTCGGACTAGCGGGCCGGAGCTCCTACAATGAGCAGTTCTTC

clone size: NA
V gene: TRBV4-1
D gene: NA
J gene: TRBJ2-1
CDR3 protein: CASSKGRLFIYSEQFF
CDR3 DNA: TGCGCCAGCAGCAAAGGACGGTTATTCATATACAGTGAGCAGTTCTTC

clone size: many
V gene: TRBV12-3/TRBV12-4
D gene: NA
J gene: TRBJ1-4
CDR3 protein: CASSVQGPEKLFF
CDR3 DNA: TGTGCCAGCAGTGTACAGGGTCCTGAAAAACTGTTTTTT

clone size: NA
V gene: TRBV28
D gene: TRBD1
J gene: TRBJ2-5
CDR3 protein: CASSPNRGHQETQYF
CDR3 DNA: TGTGCCAGCAGTCCGAACAGGGGCCACCAAGAGACCCAGTACTTC

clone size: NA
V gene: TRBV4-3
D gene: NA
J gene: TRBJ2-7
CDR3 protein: CASSQETAAYEQYF
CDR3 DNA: TGCGCCAGCAGCCAAGAGACAGCCGCCTACGAGCAGTACTTC

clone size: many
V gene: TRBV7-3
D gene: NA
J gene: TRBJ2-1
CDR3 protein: CASSLTSSYNEQFF
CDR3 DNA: TGTGCCAGCAGTCTGACCAGCTCCTACAATGAGCAGTTCTTC

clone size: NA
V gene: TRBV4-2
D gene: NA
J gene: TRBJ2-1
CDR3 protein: CASSQAILAGEDEQFF
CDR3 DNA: TGTGCCAGCAGCCAAGCAATTCTCGCGGGTGAGGATGAGCAGTTCTTC

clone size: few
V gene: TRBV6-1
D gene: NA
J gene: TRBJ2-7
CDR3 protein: CASRALSYEQYF
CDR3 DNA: TGTGCCAGCAGAGCCCTCTCCTACGAGCAGTACTTC

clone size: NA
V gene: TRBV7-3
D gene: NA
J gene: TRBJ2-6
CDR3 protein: CASSLTDRPYSGANVLTF
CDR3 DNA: TGTGCCAGCAGCTTAACTGACAGGCCCTACTCTGGGGCCAACGTCCTGACTTTC

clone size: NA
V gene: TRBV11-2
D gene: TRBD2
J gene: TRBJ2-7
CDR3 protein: CASSPLGLAGETYAVGYEQYF
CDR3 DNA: TGTGCCAGCAGCCCCCTGGGACTAGCGGGAGAAACGTACGCGGTTGGCTACGAGCAGTACTTC

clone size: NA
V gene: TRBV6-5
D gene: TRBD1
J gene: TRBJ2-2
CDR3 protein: CASSYSGAGGDTGELFF
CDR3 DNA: TGTGCCAGCAGTTACTCGGGGGCAGGGGGTGACACCGGGGAGCTGTTTTTT

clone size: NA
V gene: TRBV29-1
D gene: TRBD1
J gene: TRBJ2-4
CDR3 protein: CSVNRDRGSAENIQYF
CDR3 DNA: TGCAGCGTCAACCGGGACAGGGGGTCGGCGGAAAACATTCAGTACTTC